The 24 T cell receptor beta chains below all came from one sample that was sequenced in a study of T-cell reconstitution after alpha-beta-depleted transplantation in children. Unique molecular identifiers were incorporated into the prepared TCRbeta library. TCRdb re-derived calls from the PCR reads in MiXCR, one entry per CDR3 protein. The sample lists under 450,000 distinct CDR3 sequences, roughly 13% occurring once. The sequenced sample was PBMCs, obtained from the stem cell graft. The source is a human donor who donated a stem cell graft to a child with Fanconi anemia.

This clonotype was counted between two and nine times. The rearrangement links TRBV3-1 to TRBJ1-1; maybe TRBD1 (5 bases). Germline CDR1 is LGHDT and CDR2 is YNNKEL (reference sequence). This CDR3 contains 14 residues. With 4 bases removed from V and 8 bases from J, the gap between germline ends came to 17 bases. The CDR3: CASSPSGGASEAFF. CDR3 nucleotide sequence: TGTGCCAGCAGCCCCAGCGGGGGAGCCTCCGAAGCTTTCTTT.

The sample holds a few counts of this clonotype. The rearrangement joins TRBV7-2 to TRBJ1-5, with D possibly matching TRBD1 (5 bases). CDR1 is SGHTA and CDR2 is FQGNSA in the germline V gene. V was shortened by 3 bases and J by 6 bases, with 15 bases between the two germline ends. The CDR3 extends over 15 amino acids. The CDR3 DNA sequence: TGTGCCAGCAGCTTTGGGGTGGGGGGGGTTCAGCCCCAGCATTTT. Amino acid sequence: CASSFGVGGVQPQHF.

This clonotype was seen only a few times. The chain couples TRBV5-1 to TRBJ2-2; 9 bases align to TRBD1. CDR1 and CDR2 from the germline V gene are SGHRS and YFSETQ. The trim removed 4 bases at V and 4 bases at J, leaving 8 bases unmatched. The CDR3 is 16 residues long. In DNA, the CDR3 is TGCGCCAGCAGCCCAACAGGGGGCCAGGGCACCGGGGAGCTGTTTTTT. Translating gives CASSPTGGQGTGELFF.

This chain uses TRBV7-8 with TRBJ2-1; tentatively, D is TRBD1 (6 bases). CDR1 SGHVS and CDR2 FQNEAQ come from the germline V gene. This CDR3 is built from 16 residues. Trimming removed 5 bases from V and 4 bases from J, with 18 bases in between. In DNA form, the CDR3 reads TGTGCCAGCAGCCCCTATCCAGGACAGTCGTACAATGAGCAGTTCTTC. Protein: CASSPYPGQSYNEQFF.

The table lists this clonotype with many counts. The chain couples TRBV12-3 or TRBV12-4 to TRBJ1-2, with D perhaps TRBD1 (5 bases). V shed 7 bases and J shed 4 bases, with 16 bases lying between them. The CDR3 extends over 14 amino acids. The CDR3 sequence: CASTSGTAAYGYTF. As DNA, the CDR3 is TGTGCCAGCACCTCCGGGACGGCAGCCTATGGCTACACCTTC.

V usage is TRBV15 and J usage is TRBJ2-3; 7 bases map to TRBD1. This CDR3 region has 17 residues. In germline, CDR1 is LNHNV, CDR2 YYDKDF (reference sequence). V was clipped by 2 bases and J by 0 bases; unmatched bases: 8. CDR3 nucleotide sequence: TGTGCCACCAGCAGACCCGGGACAGACTCTAGCACAGATACGCAGTATTTT. Its translation is CATSRPGTDSSTDTQYF.

The V and J genes are TRBV4-3 and TRBJ2-1; 11 nucleotides match TRBD1. Trimming removed 1 base from V and 7 bases from J; junction bases left unmatched: 3. Germline CDR1 and CDR2: LGHNA and YSLEER. The CDR3 runs to 15 residues. CDR3 coding DNA: TGCGCCAGCAGCCAAGTCGGACAGGGGGCAAATGAGCAGTTCTTC. Translated: CASSQVGQGANEQFF.

This clonotype came up a few times. This sequence joins TRBV6-5 and TRBJ1-1, with D possibly being TRBD1 (5 bases). The V end was cut by 11 bases, the J end by 8 bases, with 12 bases between. This CDR3 contains 10 residues. CDR1 and CDR2 (germline): MNHEY, SVGAGI. This chain's CDR3 is CACGGGEAFF. CDR3 coding DNA: TGTGCCTGCGGGGGGGGAGAAGCTTTCTTT.

This clonotype has just a few counts. The chain links TRBV18 to TRBJ2-5; D is uncertain. V gave up 2 bases and J gave up 5 bases, with 9 bases separating them. The CDR3 is made up of 13 amino acids. Per the germline V gene, CDR1 is KGHSH and CDR2 is LQKENI. This CDR3 is CASSPESGETQYF. The CDR3 DNA is TGTGCCAGCTCACCAGAGTCGGGTGAGACCCAGTACTTC. Full variable domain (outside the CDR3, taken from reference TRBV18 and TRBJ2-5): NAGVMQNPRHLVRRRGQEARLRCSPMKGHSHVYWYRQLPEEGLKFMVYLQKENIIDESGMPKERFSAEFPKEGPSILRIQQVVRGDSAAYFCASSPESGETQYFGPGTRLLVL.

The chain is built from TRBV27 and TRBJ1-1; D uncertain. This CDR3 is built from 13 residues. The ends were cut back, 8 bases at V and 1 base at J, with 11 bases in the middle. Germline lookup yields CDR1 MNHEY and CDR2 SMNVEV (reference sequence). CDR3 residues: CASGLTRNTEAFF. CDR3 sequence (DNA): TGTGCCAGCGGTCTCACTCGGAACACTGAAGCTTTCTTT.

The gene calls are TRBV20-1 and TRBJ1-1; TRBD1 might be the D (5 bases). CDR1 DFQATT and CDR2 SNEGSKA come from the germline V gene (reference sequence). The CDR3 covers 12 residues. Trimming took 3 bases from V and 3 from J, leaving 8 bases between them. The CDR3 region has the DNA TGCAGTGCTAGGTTAGGGGACACTGAAGCTTTCTTT. It translates to CSARLGDTEAFF.

The genes are TRBV13 and TRBJ1-1; a weak D match, TRBD1 (5 bases). Germline values: CDR1 PRHDT, CDR2 FYEKMQ (reference sequence). V was clipped by 0 bases and J by 6 bases, with 11 bases between them. This CDR3 contains 14 residues. The CDR3 region is CASSLGLGVPEAFF. In DNA form, the CDR3 reads TGTGCCAGCAGCTTAGGGTTAGGGGTGCCTGAAGCTTTCTTT.

This clonotype was detected ten times or more. The chain combines TRBV6-2 or TRBV6-3 with TRBJ2-5; D unclear. Germline V gene sequence: CDR1 MNHEY, CDR2 SVGEGT. This CDR3 region has 13 residues. V lost 2 bases to trimming and J lost 2 bases, with 6 bases between them. Here the CDR3 reads CASSYRGQETQYF. CDR3 in DNA: TGTGCCAGCAGTTACCGTGGACAAGAGACCCAGTACTTC.

The chain carries TRBV20-1 and TRBJ2-1, with TRBD2 matching 13 bases. V shed 5 bases, J shed 5 bases, and the junction held 15 bases outside the gene matches. Germline-derived CDR1 and CDR2 are DFQATT and SNEGSKA (reference sequence). This CDR3 contains 18 residues. In DNA form, the CDR3 reads TGCAGTGCTGTTGACTTTAGGACTAGCGGGGGTGTCGACAATGAGCAGTTCTTC. It specifies CSAVDFRTSGGVDNEQFF.

This clonotype was observed at least ten times. This rearrangement joins TRBV5-1 to TRBJ2-7, with 9 bases matching TRBD2. The CDR3 is made up of 15 amino acids. Germline loops: CDR1 SGHRS, CDR2 YFSETQ. V lost 1 base to trimming and J lost 0 bases; unmatched junction nucleotides: 2. The CDR3 here is CASSLSGGSSYEQYV. CDR3 DNA sequence: TGCGCCAGCAGCTTGAGCGGGGGGAGCTCCTACGAGCAGTACGTC.

This chain connects TRBV5-5 to TRBJ2-3; 9 bases line up with TRBD2. Trimming at V came to 3 bases and at J to 6 bases, leaving 14 bases not matched to a gene. The CDR3 contains 17 residues. In germline, CDR1 is SGHKS, CDR2 YYEKEE (reference sequence). CDR3 region: CASSSGGGGANPDTQYF. The CDR3 region has the DNA TGTGCCAGCAGCTCGGGCGGCGGGGGGGCAAATCCCGATACGCAGTATTTT.

There are many counts of this clonotype. The rearrangement uses TRBV12-3 or TRBV12-4 and TRBJ1-1; 8 bases line up with TRBD1. The ends lost 8 bases at V and 0 bases at J; junction bases unmatched: 11. The CDR3 is 16 amino acids. The CDR3 region has the DNA TGTGCCAGCCTGGGTACGACAGGGGTTATGAACACTGAAGCTTTCTTT. The encoded protein is CASLGTTGVMNTEAFF.

The J gene is TRBJ2-2, the V gene TRBV5-1; TRBD2 is a possible D gene (5 bases). The germline gives CDR1 SGHRS, CDR2 YFSETQ. V shed 0 bases and J shed 4 bases, with 10 bases lying between them. The CDR3 is made up of 15 amino acids. CDR3 residues: CASSLDPSGTGELFF. The DNA of the CDR3 is TGCGCCAGCAGCTTGGACCCGAGCGGCACCGGGGAGCTGTTTTTT. The full variable domain, completed using reference TRBV5-1 and TRBJ2-2, is KAGVTQTPRYLIKTRGQQVTLSCSPISGHRSVSWYQQTPGQGLQFLFEYFSETQRNKGNFPGRFSGRQFSNSRSEMNVSTLELGDSALYLCASSLDPSGTGELFFGEGSRLTVL.

The table lists this clonotype with many counts. The CDR3 loop reads CASSLITGYNQPQHF. CDR3 bases: TGTGCCAGCAGCTTGATCACAGGGTACAATCAGCCCCAGCATTTT. The chain links TRBV7-2 to TRBJ1-5, with D possibly TRBD1 on 6 matching bases. V gave up 3 bases and J gave up 3 bases, with 12 bases separating them. Germline-derived CDR1 and CDR2 are SGHTA and FQGNSA. This CDR3 spans 15 amino acids.

This clonotype was detected a few times. The rearrangement links TRBV27 to TRBJ2-6; D is undetermined. V lost 6 bases to trimming and J lost 0 bases, with 15 bases between them. This CDR3 has 17 residues. Germline V lookup: CDR1 MNHEY, CDR2 SMNVEV (reference sequence). DNA for the CDR3: TGTGCCAGCAGGCCACGTAAGGGAAACTCTGGGGCCAACGTCCTGACTTTC. Residues: CASRPRKGNSGANVLTF.

V gene TRBV20-1 combines with J gene TRBJ2-5, with D possibly being TRBD1 (6 bases). Germline V gives CDR1 DFQATT, CDR2 SNEGSKA (reference sequence). The V gene lost 5 bases and the J gene lost 1 base, with 14 bases spanning the gap. The CDR3 is 14 amino acids. The CDR3 spells CSASPTGLQETQYF. The CDR3 nucleotides read TGCAGTGCTTCCCCGACAGGTCTCCAAGAGACCCAGTACTTC.

The rearrangement links TRBV6-4 to TRBJ2-3; the D is unclear. V shed 5 bases and J shed 6 bases, with 12 bases lying between them. Germline CDR1 and CDR2: MRHNA and SNTAGT. The CDR3 extends over 13 amino acids. CDR3 bases: TGTGCCAGCAGTACAACCCTGAGGGATACGCAGTATTTT. Protein: CASSTTLRDTQYF.

The chain uses TRBV6-2 or TRBV6-3 and TRBJ2-3; perhaps TRBD2 as D (6 bases). CDR1 and CDR2 (germline): MNHEY, SVGEGT. The V and J ends lost 1 base and 4 bases respectively, with 12 bases between them. The CDR3 covers 15 residues. The CDR3, as DNA: TGTGCCAGCAGTTACTTTACTCCGGGGGCAGATACGCAGTATTTT. It yields the protein CASSYFTPGADTQYF.

At least ten counts were recorded for this clonotype. The chain couples TRBV5-5 to TRBJ1-4; D gene uncertain. With 2 bases removed from V and 5 bases from J, the gap between germline ends came to 7 bases. The CDR3 sequence is 13 residues long. CDR1 and CDR2 from the germline V gene are SGHKS and YYEKEE (reference sequence). The chain's CDR3 is CASSFPENEKLFF. The CDR3 region has the DNA TGTGCCAGCAGCTTTCCAGAGAATGAAAAACTGTTTTTT.